These 20 T cell receptor beta chains came from one sample sequenced in a study of cytomegalovirus exposure and HLA in healthy donors (dated by TCRdb to between 2016 and 2019). To prepare the library, the immunoSEQ multiplex PCR assay was applied. For the multiplex PCR, a mixture combining 60 forward primers for TCR Vbeta segments and 13 reverse primers for TCR Jbeta segments was used. The immuneACCESS repertoire file appears here via TCRdb, limited to in-frame rearrangements. These files lack a portion of the clones; in checked studies, under half of the deficit traces to unresolved V genes, and the cause of the others is not known. The sample profile shows more than 80,000 clones; around 70% of them were found once. The ten largest clones represent 2.7% of the sample. The specimen was PBMCs. These receptor sequences come from a man aged 45 to 65 in good health and CMV-seronegative.

The chain has TRBV5-6 and TRBJ1-5; D is uncertain. Trimming took 0 bases from V and 4 from J, leaving 8 bases between them. CDR3 length equals 14 residues. The germline gives CDR1 SGHDT, CDR2 YYEEEE. In nucleotides, the CDR3 is TGTGCCAGCAGCTTGGGCTGGAGTAATCAGCCCCAGCATTTT. This codes for CASSLGWSNQPQHF.

This clone was found a few times. The chain uses TRBV5-1 and TRBJ2-4; D might be TRBD1 (6 bases). Germline V gene data show CDR1 as SGHRS and CDR2 as YFSETQ. Between the trimmed V and J ends, which lost 4 bases and 1 base, there was a span of 24 bases. The CDR3 is made up of 19 amino acids. In DNA form, the CDR3 reads TGCGCCAGCAGCCCCCGGACAGAACTTCAAGGTGTGGCCAAAAACATTCAGTACTTC. As protein: CASSPRTELQGVAKNIQYF.

This rearrangement joins TRBV5-4 to TRBJ2-1; 16 positions match TRBD2. V lost 3 bases and J lost 8; bases outside the gene matches: 5. Germline CDR1 and CDR2: SGHNT and YYREEE (reference sequence). The CDR3 contains 16 residues. The chain's CDR3 is CASSSGTSGGADEQFF. DNA of the CDR3: TGTGCCAGCAGCTCCGGGACTAGCGGGGGGGCCGATGAGCAGTTCTTC.

V gene TRBV4-3 combines with J gene TRBJ2-5; D is possibly TRBD1 (6 bases). Germline loops: CDR1 LGHNA, CDR2 YSLEER. The CDR3 sequence is 13 residues long. The V gene lost 3 bases and the J gene lost 9 bases, with 14 bases spanning the gap. The CDR3 is CASSQERGSAQYF. The CDR3 region has the DNA TGCGCCAGCAGCCAGGAGAGGGGGTCGGCCCAGTACTTC.

The chain couples TRBV10-2 to TRBJ2-2, with D unclear. V lost 7 bases and J lost 7, with 13 bases in between. Germline V CDR1 and CDR2: WSHSY, SAAADI. CDR3 length equals 13 residues. The CDR3 protein is CASTSVGSGELFF. Written as DNA, the CDR3 is TGCGCCAGCACTTCCGTCGGTAGCGGGGAGCTGTTTTTT.

This chain links TRBV7-8 with TRBJ2-7; the D gene is possibly TRBD1 (6 bases). Germline-derived CDR1 and CDR2 are SGHVS and FQNEAQ. V was trimmed by 4 bases and J by 4 bases, leaving 8 bases between them. The CDR3 spans 12 residues. DNA of the CDR3: TGTGCCAGCAGCTCTAGGGGGTACGAGCAGTACTTC. Protein sequence: CASSSRGYEQYF.

This chain joins TRBV4-1 and TRBJ2-3; 8 nucleotides match TRBD1. J lost 3 bases, V lost 4 bases, and 6 bases had no gene match. The CDR3 length is 15 residues. Germline CDR1 reads MGHRA; CDR2 reads YSYEKL. The DNA of the CDR3 is TGCGCCAGCAGCCTTAGGACAGGGATGACAGATACGCAGTATTTT. Protein product: CASSLRTGMTDTQYF.

This clone was seen a handful of times. This CDR3 is also generated by other DNA sequences in the sample. This chain joins TRBV6-5 and TRBJ1-1, with D possibly TRBD1 on 5 matching bases. Per the germline V gene, CDR1 is MNHEY and CDR2 is SVGAGI. Trimming pared 0 bases from V and 4 bases from J, leaving 9 bases between. The CDR3 covers 14 residues. As DNA, the CDR3 is TGTGCCAGCAGTTACTCTGGGGGGGGCACTGAAGCTTTCTTT. Protein sequence: CASSYSGGGTEAFF.

The rearrangement links TRBV29-1 to TRBJ2-7; D is possibly TRBD1 (6 bases). The CDR3 has 11 amino acids. CDR1 is SQVTM, CDR2 ANQGSEA, per germline. Deletions cut 6 bases from V and 6 bases from J, with 12 bases between. CDR3 in DNA: TGCAGCGTCGACGACAGGACCGAGCAGTACTTC. This encodes CSVDDRTEQYF.

V usage is TRBV7-2 and J usage is TRBJ2-7; 9 bases align to TRBD1. In germline, CDR1 is SGHTA, CDR2 FQGNSA. The CDR3 length is 15 residues. V dropped 8 bases and J dropped 2; count of bases not matched to a gene: 10. The DNA for the CDR3 is TGTGCCAGCGCAACCACAGGGGGCTTGACCTACGAGCAGTACGTC. This translates into CASATTGGLTYEQYV.

The sample holds one count of this clone. CDR3 DNA: TGCAGCGGAGCTATTGGTGGTTACTCTGCAGATACGCAGTATTTT. Encoded protein: CSGAIGGYSADTQYF. The chain has TRBV29-1 and TRBJ2-3; D ambiguous. Germline CDR1 is SQVTM and CDR2 is ANQGSEA. The CDR3 is 15 residues long. V was cut by 7 bases and J by 4 bases, with 21 bases left in between.

The rearrangement joins TRBV2 to TRBJ1-4; 7 bases are shared with TRBD1. Losses at the gene ends were 8 bases for V and 4 bases for J; bases not matched to a gene: 10. Germline CDR1 and CDR2: SNHLY and FYNNEI. The CDR3 totals 15 residues. DNA for the CDR3: TGTGCCAGCTATTATCCGGGACAGTTTAATGAAAAACTGTTTTTT. Encoded protein: CASYYPGQFNEKLFF.

The chain is built from TRBV7-8 and TRBJ1-5; a weak D match, TRBD1 (5 bases). Trimming cost V 5 bases and J 3 bases, with 8 bases left between them. CDR1 and CDR2 from the germline V gene are SGHVS and FQNEAQ. The CDR3 covers 13 residues. CDR3 bases: TGTGCCAGCAGCAAGACAGACAATCAGCCCCAGCATTTT. Translation: CASSKTDNQPQHF.

This clone was recorded only once. The rearrangement links TRBV5-1 to TRBJ1-1, with 7 positions matching TRBD1. The V and J ends lost 1 base and 5 bases, in that order; junction bases with no gene match: 8. The CDR3 covers 15 residues. The germline gives CDR1 SGHRS, CDR2 YFSETQ. The CDR3 DNA reads TGCGCCAGCAGCTTGACAGGGGCGGTTGAAACTGAAGCTTTCTTT. Its protein is CASSLTGAVETEAFF.

The rearrangement links TRBV4-1 to TRBJ2-7; 11 nucleotides line up with TRBD2. Germline loops: CDR1 MGHRA, CDR2 YSYEKL. V was pared by 1 base and J by 2 bases, with 4 bases of the junction left unmatched. This CDR3 region has 16 residues. CDR3 sequence: CASSQGTSGYAYEQYV. The DNA for the CDR3 is TGCGCCAGCAGCCAAGGGACTAGCGGGTACGCCTACGAGCAGTACGTC.

This rearrangement joins TRBV7-8 to TRBJ1-3; the match to TRBD1 covers 7 bases. CDR1 is SGHVS and CDR2 is FQNEAQ in the germline V gene. J lost 4 bases, V lost 4 bases, and 7 bases had no gene match. The length of the CDR3 is 15 residues. The CDR3 nucleotides are TGTGCCAGCAGCTCGCTGACAGGGAGAGGAAACACCATATATTTT. It translates to CASSSLTGRGNTIYF.

This rearrangement joins TRBV23-1 to TRBJ1-5; D call uncertain. TRBV23-1 has ORF status, its function being uncertain. This CDR3 has 16 residues. The V gene lost 0 bases and the J gene lost 0 bases, with 9 bases spanning the gap. CDR3 sequence: CASSQSRHLSNQPQHF. The DNA of the CDR3 is TGCGCCAGCAGTCAATCACGACACCTTAGCAATCAGCCCCAGCATTTT.

This chain links TRBV13 with TRBJ2-7, with D possibly being TRBD1 (5 bases). The CDR3 covers 15 residues. The V and J ends lost 6 bases and 1 base respectively, with 16 bases between them. Germline V lookup: CDR1 PRHDT, CDR2 FYEKMQ (reference sequence). The CDR3 spells CASRGAGSGSYEQYV. The CDR3 DNA sequence: TGTGCCAGCAGGGGCGCCGGGTCAGGGTCCTACGAGCAGTACGTC.

The chain is built from TRBV27 and TRBJ2-3; maybe TRBD2 (6 bases). Germline V gene lookup returns CDR1 MNHEY and CDR2 SMNVEV (reference sequence). Trimming shortened V by 5 bases and J by 2 bases, and 17 bases separated the two germline ends. The CDR3 extends over 16 amino acids. Written as DNA, the CDR3 is TGTGCCAGCAGTACCCAGAGGGTAGCGGCCACAGATACGCAGTATTTT. Translation: CASSTQRVAATDTQYF.

The chain couples TRBV10-3 to TRBJ2-7, with 11 bases fitting TRBD1. The CDR3 is made up of 15 amino acids. Germline assignment: CDR1 ENHRY and CDR2 SYGVKD. V shed 1 base, J shed 2 bases, and the junction held 1 base outside the gene matches. The CDR3 nucleotides are TGTGCCATCAGTGAGTGGGGACAGGGGGCCTACGAGCAGTACGTC. Its translation: CAISEWGQGAYEQYV.